Below, 21 T cell receptor beta chains from the same sample are listed, as sequenced in a study of shared clonotypes between healthy human individuals. The method was immunoSEQ multiplex PCR; TCRdb's version includes in-frame clones alone and lacks a portion of them. The sample includes roughly 410,000 clones, approximately 97% seen only once; the top ten take approximately 0.3%. Sample: memory CD8+ T cells sorted from blood. Subset defined: CD45RO+ cells pooled with CCR7-negative TemRA cells. Receptor source: a man younger than 45 in good health.

The chain employs TRBV9 and TRBJ2-2; no clear D. With 0 bases removed from V and 3 bases from J, the gap between germline ends came to 3 bases. CDR1 is SGDLS and CDR2 is YYNGEE in the germline V gene. The CDR3 spans 13 residues. CDR3 loop: CASSVEYTGELFF. The CDR3 DNA sequence: TGTGCCAGCAGCGTAGAATACACCGGGGAGCTGTTTTTT.

In its sample, this clone was seen once. The chain uses TRBV2 and TRBJ2-7; TRBD2 matches 13 bases. V was clipped by 4 bases and J by 6 bases; unmatched bases: 0. The CDR3 consists of 13 residues. Germline CDR1 and CDR2: SNHLY and FYNNEI. Here the CDR3 reads CASSGTSGSEQYF. For the CDR3, the DNA is TGTGCCAGCAGTGGGACTAGCGGGAGCGAGCAGTACTTC.

This sequence joins TRBV2 and TRBJ2-7, with 13 bases identical to TRBD2. Germline CDR1 is SNHLY and CDR2 is FYNNEI. CDR3 length: 14 residues. V lost 5 bases to trimming and J lost 5 bases; unmatched junction nucleotides: 3. The CDR3 nucleotides read TGTGCCAGCAGTCCGACTAGCGGGAGGAACGAGCAGTACTTC. It specifies CASSPTSGRNEQYF.

DNA of the CDR3: TGTGCCAGCAGTTACCCGGACCGCTACGAGCAGTACTTC. Its protein is CASSYPDRYEQYF. The rearrangement links TRBV28 to TRBJ2-7; no clear D. Germline values: CDR1 MDHEN, CDR2 SYDVKM. The CDR3 covers 13 residues. Trimming shortened V by 4 bases and J by 3 bases, and 10 bases separated the two germline ends.

The CDR3, as DNA: TGTGCCAGCAGTTACCGAAAGCCCATGAACACTGAAGCTTTCTTT. Its protein is CASSYRKPMNTEAFF. The chain joins TRBV6-5 to TRBJ1-1, with no clear D. The germline V gene encodes CDR1 MNHEY and CDR2 SVGAGI. This CDR3 has 15 residues. V shed 2 bases and J shed 0 bases, with 10 bases lying between them.

The rearrangement joins TRBV7-9 to TRBJ1-4; D uncertain. The CDR3 runs 15 residues. The V end lost 5 bases, the J end lost 7 bases, and 17 bases lay between the germline ends. Germline lookup yields CDR1 SEHNR and CDR2 FQNEAQ (reference sequence). The CDR3 is CASSRLFGQVEKLFF. CDR3 coding DNA: TGTGCCAGCAGCCGCCTGTTTGGGCAGGTTGAAAAACTGTTTTTT.

This clone showed up just once. The V call is TRBV7-2, the J call TRBJ2-7; 14 bases align to TRBD2. CDR3 length: 16 amino acids. V lost 5 bases, J lost 3 bases, and 6 bases stayed unmatched. In germline, CDR1 is SGHTA, CDR2 FQGNSA. CDR3 region: CASSARLAGGRYEQYF. In nucleotides, the CDR3 is TGTGCCAGCAGCGCCCGACTAGCGGGAGGGCGCTACGAGCAGTACTTC.

The genes are TRBV30 and TRBJ1-2, with a tentative D call TRBD1 (5 bases). Trimming took 0 bases from V and 5 from J, leaving 10 bases between them. The CDR3 is 13 residues long. Germline V gene data show CDR1 as GTSNPN and CDR2 as SVGIG (reference sequence). The CDR3 is CAWSVTATYGYTF. The DNA of the CDR3 is TGTGCCTGGAGTGTGACAGCGACTTATGGCTACACCTTC.

CDR3 region: CASSHNPGTGVLEETQYF. The CDR3, as DNA: TGTGCCAGCAGTCACAATCCCGGGACAGGGGTATTAGAAGAGACCCAGTACTTC. The chain couples TRBV5-5 to TRBJ2-5, with 10 bases fitting TRBD1. Germline V CDR1 and CDR2: SGHKS, YYEKEE (reference sequence). This CDR3 spans 18 amino acids. V lost 5 bases and J lost 3; bases outside the gene matches: 16.

CDR3 residues: CASSPNPYFSPSVGETQYF. The CDR3 DNA reads as TGTGCCAGCAGCCCCAACCCTTACTTCTCTCCCTCTGTGGGGGAGACCCAGTACTTC. V and J are TRBV7-2 and TRBJ2-5; D not resolved. Trimming pared 5 bases from V and 5 bases from J, leaving 30 bases between. The CDR3 totals 19 residues. Germline CDR1 and CDR2: SGHTA and FQGNSA.

This chain connects TRBV12-5 to TRBJ2-5; D is unresolved. From germline, CDR1 is LGHNT and CDR2 FRNRAP. V was cut by 0 bases and J by 2 bases, with 10 bases left in between. The CDR3 spans 15 residues. This CDR3 is CASGLVVQRQETQYF. Here the CDR3 DNA reads TGTGCTAGTGGTTTGGTAGTACAGAGGCAAGAGACCCAGTACTTC.

The J gene is TRBJ1-2, the V gene TRBV23-1, with D possibly matching TRBD1 (5 bases). TRBV23-1 is an ORF for which the function is uncertain. CDR3 size: 15 residues. Trimming took 5 bases from V and 0 from J, leaving 13 bases between them. DNA for the CDR3: TGCGCCAGCAGTAAAAGGGGCCTAGCTAACTATGGCTACACCTTC. This encodes CASSKRGLANYGYTF.

The J gene is TRBJ2-3, the V gene TRBV2; the D gene is possibly TRBD2 (5 bases). This CDR3 region has 19 residues. Trimming removed 0 bases at V and 4 bases at J, with 23 bases between. Germline V lookup: CDR1 SNHLY, CDR2 FYNNEI. CDR3 nucleotide sequence: TGTGCCAGCAGTGAAGCCTGGCGAGCCAGCGGTCCGATCCCAGATACGCAGTATTTT. Protein product: CASSEAWRASGPIPDTQYF. Looking up the rest from reference TRBV2 and TRBJ2-3 gives the full variable domain: EPEVTQTPSHQVTQMGQEVILRCVPISNHLYFYWYRQILGQKVEFLVSFYNNEISEKSEIFDDQFSVERPDGSNFTLKIRSTKLEDSAMYFCASSEAWRASGPIPDTQYFGPGTRLTVL.

The chain joins TRBV9 to TRBJ2-5; TRBD2 is a possible D gene (6 bases). The CDR3 has 15 amino acids. In germline, CDR1 is SGDLS, CDR2 YYNGEE. Deletions cut 3 bases from V and 5 bases from J, with 17 bases between. The CDR3 DNA is TGTGCCAGCAGCGAGTCCGGGAGTAATGATGAGACCCAGTACTTC. Protein sequence: CASSESGSNDETQYF.

The V gene is TRBV27, the J gene TRBJ2-7; D gene ambiguous. The CDR3 extends over 16 amino acids. CDR1 and CDR2 (germline): MNHEY, SMNVEV (reference sequence). V lost 8 bases and J lost 7, with 27 bases in between. CDR3 bases: TGTGCCAGCCGCGGAAGGGATCCGTGGGCCCAGAAGGAGCAGTACTTC. Protein sequence: CASRGRDPWAQKEQYF.

On this clone: The sample has other DNA sequences that encode this CDR3 too. This rearrangement joins TRBV27 to TRBJ2-7; 8 nucleotides match TRBD1. This CDR3 comprises 14 residues. The germline CDR1 and CDR2 sequences are MNHEY and SMNVEV (reference sequence). Trimming at V came to 2 bases and at J to 1 base, leaving 1 base not matched to a gene. The CDR3 sequence: CASSLGTGSYEQYF. In DNA form, the CDR3 reads TGTGCCAGCAGTTTAGGGACAGGATCCTACGAGCAGTACTTC.

This chain links TRBV9 with TRBJ2-3; a possible D gene is TRBD2 (6 bases). Germline CDR1 is SGDLS and CDR2 is YYNGEE. V lost 0 bases to trimming and J lost 4 bases, with 6 bases between them. CDR3 size: 13 residues. DNA of the CDR3: TGTGCCAGCAGCGTAGCTAGCGCAGATACGCAGTATTTT. It translates to CASSVASADTQYF.

This chain uses TRBV27 with TRBJ2-3, with 7 bases fitting TRBD1. V gave up 5 bases and J gave up 6 bases; unmatched junction bases: 8. The CDR3 spans 14 residues. CDR1 is MNHEY, CDR2 SMNVEV, per germline (reference sequence). The CDR3: CASSIRGTADTQYF. In DNA form, the CDR3 reads TGTGCCAGCAGTATCAGAGGGACAGCCGATACGCAGTATTTT.

The chain combines TRBV19 with TRBJ1-6; D is possibly TRBD1 (5 bases). The CDR3 sequence is 16 residues long. V dropped 4 bases and J dropped 9 bases, with 19 bases sitting between them. In germline, CDR1 is LNHDA, CDR2 SQIVND (reference sequence). CDR3 sequence: CASSTETWRGGSPLHF. DNA of the CDR3: TGTGCCAGTAGTACGGAAACCTGGAGGGGAGGTTCACCCCTCCACTTT.

This clone was found once. The rearrangement joins TRBV7-9 to TRBJ2-5, with 9 positions matching TRBD2. Near its end, the DNA agrees better with TRBJ2-7, so the J call may be wrong. The CDR3 is 15 residues long. CDR1 and CDR2 (germline): SEHNR, FQNEAQ (reference sequence). The CDR3, as DNA: TGTGCCAGCAGCTCCCTCGGACTAGCGCGCGACGAGCAGTACTTC. This encodes CASSSLGLARDEQYF.

The chain carries TRBV6-1 and TRBJ2-7; TRBD2 aligns across 7 bases. The CDR3 loop spans 16 amino acids. The V gene's germline CDR1 is MNHNS and CDR2 SASEGT. The ends lost 0 bases at V and 3 bases at J; junction bases unmatched: 8. CDR3 sequence reads: CASSEARGGSVYEQYF. CDR3 coding DNA: TGTGCCAGCAGTGAAGCGCGGGGCGGGAGTGTCTACGAGCAGTACTTC.